Listed below are T cell receptor beta chains from one sample, sequenced in a study of T cell changes during pregnancy in multiple sclerosis. Clones were read by immunoSEQ multiplex PCR, and TCRdb kept only the in-frame ones, dropping some. Of about 69,000 clones in the sample, approximately 90% are singletons; the top ten hold roughly 1.5%. The sample was peripheral blood, taken in the third trimester of pregnancy. These TCRs come from a female donor with multiple sclerosis, enrolled in a pregnancy study. Each CDR3 is given with its conserved first and last residue. The D gene is left open where the match is weak. Only part of the rows carry a size: once, few, many, or a class if the clone is expanded.

j_gene,abundance,d_gene,v_gene,CDR3aa,CDR3nt
TRBJ1-2,.,TRBD1,TRBV10-2,CASSDRTGRHYGYTF,TGCGCCAGCAGTGACCGGACAGGGCGTCACTATGGCTACACCTTC
TRBJ2-3,.,TRBD2,TRBV5-1,CASNTGGRTDTQYF,TGCGCCAGCAACACGGGGGGTCGCACAGATACGCAGTATTTT
TRBJ1-1,once,.,TRBV6-5,CATNTGWNTEAFF,TGTGCCACCAATACAGGGTGGAACACTGAAGCTTTCTTT
TRBJ2-7,once,TRBD2,TRBV5-1,CASSLASGGAYYEQYF,TGCGCCAGCAGCTTGGCTAGCGGGGGAGCCTACTACGAGCAGTACTTC
TRBJ2-3,.,TRBD2,TRBV10-3,CAISESVGTSGSTDTQYF,TGTGCCATCAGTGAGTCAGTTGGCACTAGCGGGAGCACAGATACGCAGTATTTT
TRBJ2-7,.,TRBD1,TRBV5-6,CASSGRGTAFNYEQYF,TGTGCCAGCAGCGGGCGAGGGACAGCCTTTAACTACGAGCAGTACTTC
TRBJ2-1,.,.,TRBV29-1,CSVWAEGGTAYNEQFF,TGCAGCGTGTGGGCCGAGGGCGGGACTGCATACAATGAGCAGTTCTTC
TRBJ2-1,.,TRBD1,TRBV11-2,CASSRGPNPFYNEQFF,TGTGCCAGCAGCAGGGGGCCCAACCCTTTCTACAATGAGCAGTTCTTC
TRBJ2-7,.,TRBD2,TRBV5-4,CASSQLAGEAYEQYF,TGTGCCAGCAGCCAACTAGCGGGGGAGGCCTACGAGCAGTACTTC
TRBJ1-2,.,TRBD1,TRBV5-4,CASSSGQQRPLYGYTF,TGTGCCAGCAGTTCGGGACAGCAACGGCCTCTATATGGCTACACCTTC
TRBJ1-5,.,TRBD1,TRBV5-8,CASSPLDRGGNQPQHF,TGTGCCAGCAGCCCGCTAGACAGGGGGGGCAATCAGCCCCAGCATTTT
TRBJ1-5,.,.,TRBV19,CASSIQGPQGGNQPQHF,TGTGCCAGTAGTATTCAGGGGCCCCAGGGAGGCAATCAGCCCCAGCATTTT
TRBJ1-5,.,.,TRBV7-7,CASSLCSWANQSPQHF,TGTGCTAGCAGCTTATGCAGTTGGGCCAACCAATCGCCCCAGCATTTT
TRBJ1-5,.,.,TRBV2,CASSADRFNQPQHF,TGTGCCAGCAGCGCGGACAGATTCAATCAGCCCCAGCATTTT
TRBJ2-2,once,TRBD1,TRBV30,CAWSGTGAGGELFF,TGTGCCTGGAGTGGGACAGGGGCCGGCGGGGAGCTGTTTTTT
TRBJ2-3,.,TRBD2,TRBV6-1,CASSGSGGADTQYF,TGTGCCAGCAGTGGAAGCGGGGGCGCAGATACGCAGTATTTT
TRBJ2-5,.,.,TRBV28,CASSLYTQAETQYF,TGTGCCAGCAGTTTATACACACAGGCAGAGACCCAGTACTTC
TRBJ1-1,.,TRBD1,TRBV2,CASFYRGLLKNTEAFF,TGTGCCAGCTTTTACAGGGGGCTGTTAAAGAACACTGAAGCTTTCTTT
TRBJ2-6,.,TRBD2,TRBV5-8,CASSFHRTSSGANVLTF,TGTGCCAGCAGCTTCCACAGGACTAGCTCTGGGGCCAACGTCCTGACTTTC
TRBJ1-2,.,TRBD1,TRBV28,CASSPGTGSHGYTF,TGTGCCAGCAGTCCCGGGACAGGGTCGCATGGCTACACCTTC
TRBJ1-1,.,.,TRBV7-9,CASSPRYVEAFF,TGTGCCAGCAGCCCACGGTACGTCGAAGCTTTCTTT
TRBJ2-5,.,.,TRBV6-5,CASRQGRETQYF,TGTGCCAGCAGACAGGGCAGGGAGACCCAGTACTTC
TRBJ1-3,few,TRBD1,TRBV2,CASSGTGGNTIYF,TGTGCCAGCAGCGGGACAGGGGGAAACACCATATATTTT
TRBJ2-7,.,TRBD2,TRBV6-6,CATVTSGNSYEQYF,TGTGCCACGGTAACTAGCGGAAACTCCTACGAGCAGTACTTC
TRBJ1-6,.,TRBD1,TRBV2,CASKADRGPNSPLHF,TGTGCCAGCAAAGCTGACAGGGGGCCGAATTCACCCCTCCACTTT
TRBJ2-1,.,.,TRBV4-1,CASSPAEGANEQFF,TGCGCCAGCAGCCCGGCGGAGGGGGCGAATGAGCAGTTCTTC
TRBJ2-2,.,.,TRBV5-1,CASSLTLNTGELFF,TGCGCCAGCAGCTTGACATTAAACACCGGGGAGCTGTTTTTT
TRBJ2-5,once,TRBD2,TRBV11-3,CASSLGRTSGHQETQYF,TGTGCCAGCAGCTTAGGTCGGACTAGCGGTCACCAAGAGACCCAGTACTTC
TRBJ1-1,.,TRBD1,TRBV28,CASTSAGTGGTEAFF,TGTGCCAGCACTTCAGCCGGGACAGGGGGGACTGAAGCTTTCTTT
TRBJ2-5,.,TRBD2,TRBV9,CASSVMGLAGETQYF,TGTGCCAGCAGCGTAATGGGACTAGCGGGGGAGACCCAGTACTTC
TRBJ1-1,.,TRBD1,TRBV29-1,CSASLQGDTEAFF,TGCAGCGCCTCCCTCCAGGGGGACACTGAAGCTTTCTTT
TRBJ2-7,.,.,TRBV7-9,CASSLPEGTALSYEQYF,TGTGCCAGCAGCTTACCGGAGGGGACAGCATTATCCTACGAGCAGTACTTC
TRBJ1-4,once,TRBD1,TRBV19,CASSFLSGGVEKLFF,TGTGCCAGTAGTTTTCTTTCAGGGGGCGTTGAAAAACTGTTTTTT
TRBJ2-6,.,.,TRBV5-7,CASSLESGRPSRGANVLTF,TGTGCCAGCAGCTTGGAGTCCGGCAGGCCCTCCCGGGGGGCCAACGTCCTGACTTTC
TRBJ2-1,.,TRBD2,TRBV6-6,CASSYGLAGGYNEQFF,TGTGCCAGCAGTTACGGACTAGCGGGGGGGTACAATGAGCAGTTCTTC
TRBJ1-6,.,.,TRBV4-1,CASSQDGGAGVGAPLHF,TGCGCCAGCAGCCAAGATGGGGGTGCAGGGGTGGGGGCACCCCTCCACTTT
TRBJ1-1,.,.,TRBV7-3,CASSFGVGEAFF,TGTGCCAGCAGCTTCGGGGTGGGTGAAGCTTTCTTT
TRBJ2-3,.,.,TRBV28,CASSPSLYTQYF,TGTGCCAGCAGTCCAAGCCTCTATACGCAGTATTTT
TRBJ1-1,.,.,TRBV5-6,CASSFATDGNTEAFF,TGTGCCAGCAGCTTTGCGACTGACGGTAACACTGAAGCTTTCTTT
TRBJ1-2,.,.,TRBV28,CASSLGAQWKYGYTF,TGTGCCAGCAGTTTGGGGGCCCAGTGGAAGTATGGCTACACCTTC
TRBJ2-7,.,TRBD1,TRBV5-1,CASSPTGQGYEQYF,TGCGCCAGCAGCCCTACGGGACAGGGTTACGAGCAGTACTTC
TRBJ2-3,.,.,TRBV25-1,CASSEYTDGHTDTQYF,TGTGCCAGCAGTGAATATACGGACGGACACACAGATACGCAGTATTTT
TRBJ2-7,.,TRBD1,TRBV30,CAWSEGTGRNEQYF,TGTGCCTGGAGTGAGGGGACAGGGCGCAACGAGCAGTACTTC